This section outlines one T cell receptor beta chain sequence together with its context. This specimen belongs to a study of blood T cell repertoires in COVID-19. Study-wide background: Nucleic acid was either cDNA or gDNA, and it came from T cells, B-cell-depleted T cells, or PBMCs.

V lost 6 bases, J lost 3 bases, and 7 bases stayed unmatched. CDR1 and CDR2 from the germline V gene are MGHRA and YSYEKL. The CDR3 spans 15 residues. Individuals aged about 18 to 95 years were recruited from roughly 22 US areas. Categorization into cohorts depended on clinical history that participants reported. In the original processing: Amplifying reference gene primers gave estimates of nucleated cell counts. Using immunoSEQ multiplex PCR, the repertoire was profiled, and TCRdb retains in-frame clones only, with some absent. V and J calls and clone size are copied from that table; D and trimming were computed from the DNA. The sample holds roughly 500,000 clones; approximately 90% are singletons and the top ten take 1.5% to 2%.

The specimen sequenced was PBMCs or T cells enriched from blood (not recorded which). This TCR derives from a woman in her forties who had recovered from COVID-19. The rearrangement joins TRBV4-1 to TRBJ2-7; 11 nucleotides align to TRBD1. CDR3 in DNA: TGCGCCAGCAGGTTCGGGACAGGGGGTTTCTACGAGCAGTACTTC. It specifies CASRFGTGGFYEQYF.